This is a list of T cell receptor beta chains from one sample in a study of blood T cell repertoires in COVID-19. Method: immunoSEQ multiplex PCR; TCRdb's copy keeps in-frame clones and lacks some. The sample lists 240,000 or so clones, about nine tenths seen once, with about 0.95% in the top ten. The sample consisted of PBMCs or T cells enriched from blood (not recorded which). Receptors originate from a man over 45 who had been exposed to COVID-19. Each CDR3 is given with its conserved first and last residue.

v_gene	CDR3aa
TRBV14	CASSLWGLAKLNEQFF
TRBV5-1	CASSLVPGSAYNEQFF
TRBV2	CASSDQGVRIPGGQDTQYF
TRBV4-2	CASSQSDAYQPQHF
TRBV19	CANTAADTQYF
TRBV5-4	CASSLRLAAPDEQFF
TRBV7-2	CASSLRRGAVTGELFF
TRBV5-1	CASKPGTGPFSGYTF
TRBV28	CASSIADRVHGYTF
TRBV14	CASSQTGGYTF
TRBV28	CASSGQVVYGYTF
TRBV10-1	CASSAELPLTEAFF
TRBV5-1	CASSLVRSNNNEQFF
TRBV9	CASSAGSQETQYF
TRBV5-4	CASSSRTGWNSPLHF
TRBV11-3	CASSLASSYNEQFF
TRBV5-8	CASRRTVSSYNEQFF
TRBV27	CASSPWDRGMRQYF
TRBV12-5	CASGVGTGSYNEQFF
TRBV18	CASSGVKRDYNEQFF
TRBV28	CASSSAGGYNGYTF
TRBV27	CASSLSRGSVYGYTF
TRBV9	CASTFDRFGGYTF
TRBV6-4	CASSLGQGNKQVDQPQHF
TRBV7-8	CASSLDLNRDRYGYTF
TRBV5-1	CASSWTWTSGRKSTDTQYF
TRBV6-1	CASSDGTYLGYTF
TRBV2	CASRRDTSTDTQYF
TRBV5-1	CASSLNMGQGHEQYF
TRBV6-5	CASSLGQGDYGYTF
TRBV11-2	CASSLVLRGLAYNEQFF
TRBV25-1	CASSEHHRVREQYF
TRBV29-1	CSVVPRQDTEAFF
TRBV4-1	CASSQEGQGDLTEAFF
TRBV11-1	CASSLQGAMNTEAFF
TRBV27	CASSSHRPWGAALQETQYF
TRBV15	CATSQGTNYGYTF